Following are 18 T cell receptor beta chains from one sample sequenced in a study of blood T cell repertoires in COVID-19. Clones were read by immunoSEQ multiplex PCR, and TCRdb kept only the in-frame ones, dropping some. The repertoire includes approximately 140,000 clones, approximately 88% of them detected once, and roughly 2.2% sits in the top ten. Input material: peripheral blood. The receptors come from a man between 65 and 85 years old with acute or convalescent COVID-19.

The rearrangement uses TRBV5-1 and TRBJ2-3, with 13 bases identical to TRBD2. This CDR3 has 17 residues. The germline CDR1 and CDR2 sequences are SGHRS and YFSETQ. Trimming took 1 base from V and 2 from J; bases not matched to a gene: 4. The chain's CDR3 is CASSLSLAGGVTDTQYF. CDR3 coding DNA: TGCGCCAGCAGCTTGTCACTAGCGGGAGGGGTCACAGATACGCAGTATTTT.

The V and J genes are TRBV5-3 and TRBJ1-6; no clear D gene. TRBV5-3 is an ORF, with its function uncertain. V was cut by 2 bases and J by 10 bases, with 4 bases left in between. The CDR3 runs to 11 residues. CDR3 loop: CARSFQSPLHF. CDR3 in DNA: TGTGCCAGAAGCTTCCAATCACCCCTCCACTTT.

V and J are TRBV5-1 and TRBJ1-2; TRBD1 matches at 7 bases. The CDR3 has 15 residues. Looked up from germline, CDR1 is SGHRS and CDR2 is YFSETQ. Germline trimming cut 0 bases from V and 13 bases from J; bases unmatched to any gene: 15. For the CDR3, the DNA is TGCGCCAGCAGCTTGGACCTTGGGACAGCTTTAGTACCCACCTTC. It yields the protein CASSLDLGTALVPTF.

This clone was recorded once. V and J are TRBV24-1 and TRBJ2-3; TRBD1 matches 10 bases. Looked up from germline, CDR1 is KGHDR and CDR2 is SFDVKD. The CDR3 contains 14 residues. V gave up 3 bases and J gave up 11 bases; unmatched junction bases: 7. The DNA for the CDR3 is TGTGCCACCAGTGATACGACAGGGGGCGCCTGGCAGTATTTT. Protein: CATSDTTGGAWQYF.

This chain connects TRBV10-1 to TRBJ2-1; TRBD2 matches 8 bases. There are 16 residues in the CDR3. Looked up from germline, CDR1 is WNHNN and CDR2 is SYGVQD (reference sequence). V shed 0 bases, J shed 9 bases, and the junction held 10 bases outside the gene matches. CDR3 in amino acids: CASSESKAGAYGEQFF. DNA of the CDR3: TGCGCCAGCAGTGAGTCTAAAGCGGGAGCATATGGTGAGCAGTTCTTC.

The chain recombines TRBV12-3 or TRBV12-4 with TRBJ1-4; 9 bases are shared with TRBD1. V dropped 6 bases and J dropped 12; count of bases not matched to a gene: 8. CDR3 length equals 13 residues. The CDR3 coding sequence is TGTGCCAGCAGGCCTTCGGGACAGGGCCAACTGTTTTTT. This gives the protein CASRPSGQGQLFF.

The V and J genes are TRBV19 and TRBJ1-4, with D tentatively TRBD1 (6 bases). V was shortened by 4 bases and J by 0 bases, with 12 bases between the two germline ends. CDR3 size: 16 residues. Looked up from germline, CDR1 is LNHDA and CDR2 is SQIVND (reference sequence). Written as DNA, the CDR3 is TGTGCCAGTAGTAACCCCAGGGGCGCAACTAATGAAAAACTGTTTTTT. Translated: CASSNPRGATNEKLFF.

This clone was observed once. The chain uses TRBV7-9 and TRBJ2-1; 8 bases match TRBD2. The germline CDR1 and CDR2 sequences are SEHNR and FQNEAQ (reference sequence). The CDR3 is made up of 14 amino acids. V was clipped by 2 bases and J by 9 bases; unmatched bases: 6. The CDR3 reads CASSLPGLVGEQFF. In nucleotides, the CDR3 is TGTGCCAGCAGCTTACCGGGACTAGTCGGTGAGCAGTTCTTC.

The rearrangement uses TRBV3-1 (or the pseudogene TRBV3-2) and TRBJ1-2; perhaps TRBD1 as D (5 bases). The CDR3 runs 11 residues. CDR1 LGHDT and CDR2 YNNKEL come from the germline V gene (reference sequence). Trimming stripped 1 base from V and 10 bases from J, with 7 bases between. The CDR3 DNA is TGTGCCAGCAGCCAAGCCAGGGACTACACCTTC. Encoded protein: CASSQARDYTF.

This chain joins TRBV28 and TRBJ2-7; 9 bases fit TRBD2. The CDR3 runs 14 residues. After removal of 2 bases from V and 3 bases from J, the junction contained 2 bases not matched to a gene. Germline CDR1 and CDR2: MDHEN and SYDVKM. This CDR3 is CASSLKRGVYEQYF. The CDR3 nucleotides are TGTGCCAGCAGTTTAAAGCGGGGGGTCTACGAGCAGTACTTC.

CDR3 sequence: CASSSGVSNQPQHF. The DNA for the CDR3 is TGTGCCAGCAGCTCCGGTGTGAGCAATCAGCCCCAGCATTTT. The chain recombines TRBV11-2 with TRBJ1-5; no clear D gene. Germline V gene sequence: CDR1 SGHAT, CDR2 FQNNGV. V was cut by 4 bases and J by 1 base, with 8 bases left in between. The CDR3 spans 14 residues.

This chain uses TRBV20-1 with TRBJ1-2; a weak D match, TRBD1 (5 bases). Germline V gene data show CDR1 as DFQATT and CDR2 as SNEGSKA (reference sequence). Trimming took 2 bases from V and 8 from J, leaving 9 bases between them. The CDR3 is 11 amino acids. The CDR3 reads CSARTREGYTF. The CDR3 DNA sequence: TGCAGTGCTAGAACCAGGGAAGGCTACACCTTC.

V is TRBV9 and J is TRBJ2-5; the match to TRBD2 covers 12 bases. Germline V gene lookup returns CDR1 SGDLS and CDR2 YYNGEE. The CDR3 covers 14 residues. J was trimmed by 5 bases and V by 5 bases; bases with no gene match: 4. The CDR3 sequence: CASSQLAGGETQYF. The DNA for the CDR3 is TGTGCCAGCAGTCAACTAGCGGGAGGTGAGACCCAGTACTTC.

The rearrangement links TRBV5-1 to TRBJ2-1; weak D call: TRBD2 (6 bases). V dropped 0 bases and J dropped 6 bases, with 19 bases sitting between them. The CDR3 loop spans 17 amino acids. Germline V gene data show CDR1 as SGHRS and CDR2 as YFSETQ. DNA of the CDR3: TGCGCCAGCAGCTTGGGACCCACAGGAATGGGGGGCAATGAGCAGTTCTTC. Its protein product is CASSLGPTGMGGNEQFF.

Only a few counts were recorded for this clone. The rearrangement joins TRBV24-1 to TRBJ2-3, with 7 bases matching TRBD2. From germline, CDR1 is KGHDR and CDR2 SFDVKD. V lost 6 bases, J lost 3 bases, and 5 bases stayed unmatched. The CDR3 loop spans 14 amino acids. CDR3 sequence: CATSPRLATDTQYF. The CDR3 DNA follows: TGTGCCACCAGTCCCAGACTAGCAACAGATACGCAGTATTTT.

The DNA of the CDR3 is TGTGCCAGCAGCACCGGACTAGCGGGAGTTGTGGATACGCAGTATTTT. Protein product: CASSTGLAGVVDTQYF. The V and J genes are TRBV11-3 and TRBJ2-3; 13 nucleotides agree with TRBD2. After removal of 5 bases from V and 6 bases from J, the junction contained 8 bases not matched to a gene. Per germline, CDR1 SGHNT and CDR2 YENEEA. This CDR3 region has 16 residues.

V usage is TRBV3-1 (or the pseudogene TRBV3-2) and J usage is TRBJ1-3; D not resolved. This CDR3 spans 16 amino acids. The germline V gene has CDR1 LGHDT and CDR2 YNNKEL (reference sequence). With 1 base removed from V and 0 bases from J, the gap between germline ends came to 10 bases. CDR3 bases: TGTGCCAGCAGCCAAGGTCCGGTCCCCTCTGGAAACACCATATATTTT. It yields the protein CASSQGPVPSGNTIYF.

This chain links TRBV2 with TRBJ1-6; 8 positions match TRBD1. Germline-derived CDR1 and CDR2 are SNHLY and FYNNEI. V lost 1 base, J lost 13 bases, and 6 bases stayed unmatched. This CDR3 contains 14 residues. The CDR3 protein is CASSEGRGQNPLHF. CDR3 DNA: TGTGCCAGCAGTGAAGGCAGGGGGCAGAATCCCCTCCACTTT.